One T cell receptor beta chain is described in this entry. Its cognate antigen is unknown. This entry is derived from a study of T cell responses to AZD1222 COVID-19 vaccine. Notes on the study in general: Nearly half of spike-specific TCRs reportedly target variant regions that are unmutated in the B.1.351 and B.1.1.7 variants. Females outnumbered males among donors, who were mostly white British; clonal diversity was possibly underestimated.

TCRdb keeps only in-frame clones here, not all; method: immunoSEQ multiplex PCR. The sample contains about 150,000 clones, about 93% of which appear only once. The CDR3 is 15 residues long. Germline assignment: CDR1 SGHNT and CDR2 YENEEA. After removal of 5 bases from V and 7 bases from J, the junction contained 8 bases not matched to a gene. The origin of this receptor is an adult in good health. The V gene is TRBV11-3, the J gene TRBJ2-2; 9 bases fit TRBD1. This material consisted of peripheral blood, taken on day 0 of AZD1222 vaccination. The CDR3 region has the DNA TGTGCCAGCAGCAGGGGACAGGGAACGGACGGGGAGCTGTTTTTT. Translating gives CASSRGQGTDGELFF.